This T cell receptor beta chain comes out of a study of molecular identifiers for immune sequencing clone quantification. This clonotype occurred many times. Antigen: not known. Notes on the study in general: One cell's worth of spiked Jurkat TCR RNA was reportedly detectable among approximately 1 million naive cells.

Each CDR3 protein gets one entry after TCRdb re-called the PCR reads with MiXCR. The table has around 40,000 distinct CDR3 sequences, under 25% seen once; the top ten hold less than 1.2%. Sequencing used naive CD8+ T cells from blood, with Jurkat cell RNA spiked in. Subset reported: FACS-sorted CD8+CD4-CCR7+CD45RA+ naive T cells. The source of this sequence is a human donor in good health. Some libraries in this study had Jurkat cell RNA spiked in.

The CDR3 spells CSATTEINTEAFF. The CDR3 coding sequence is TGCAGTGCTACGACAGAGATCAACACTGAAGCTTTCTTT. This chain joins TRBV20-1 and TRBJ1-1, with D perhaps matching TRBD1 (5 bases). V lost 4 bases and J lost 2, with 11 bases in between. This CDR3 region has 13 residues. CDR1 DFQATT and CDR2 SNEGSKA come from the germline V gene (reference sequence).